This TCR beta chain was recorded in a study of cytomegalovirus exposure and HLA in healthy donors. CDR3 length: 14 residues. Germline-derived CDR1 and CDR2 are SGHDT and YYEEEE. With 4 bases removed from V and 2 bases from J, the gap between germline ends came to 9 bases. This PCR relied on a set of 60 Vbeta primers and 13 Jbeta primers. Libraries were prepared by immunoSEQ multiplex PCR; TCRdb keeps only in-frame clonotypes and omits some of them. The sample carries some 150,000 clones, 60% to 85% recorded once. The V gene is TRBV5-6, the J gene TRBJ2-2; D is undetermined. Sequenced material: PBMCs. The TCR was taken from a woman between 40 and 55 years old in good health and CMV-seronegative. CDR3 amino acids: CASSAEVNTGELFF. For the CDR3, the DNA is TGTGCCAGCAGCGCGGAAGTTAACACCGGGGAGCTGTTTTTT. The complete variable domain, with remaining parts taken from reference TRBV5-6 and TRBJ2-2, reads DAGVTQSPTHLIKTRGQQVTLRCSPKSGHDTVSWYQQALGQGPQFIFQYYEEEERQRGNFPDRFSGHQFPNYSSELNVNALLLGDSALYLCASSAEVNTGELFFGEGSRLTVL.